This is a list of T cell receptor beta chains from one sample in a study of blood T cell repertoires in COVID-19. Only in-frame clones appear in the TCRdb table, and some are missing; sequencing was by immunoSEQ multiplex PCR. The profile shows hundreds of thousands of clones, about 82% of them singletons. Specimen: peripheral blood. The receptors come from a man aged 45-60 years with active or convalescent COVID-19. Each CDR3 is given with its conserved first and last residue. Fields, in order: V gene, J gene, D gene, clone size, CDR3 protein, CDR3 DNA. D genes are given only for firm matches. Clone sizes are given selectively: once, few, many, or a class where the clone is expanded.

V gene: TRBV19; J gene: TRBJ2-3; D gene: TRBD2; clone size: NA; CDR3 protein: CASSTPGLPTDTQYF; CDR3 DNA: TGTGCCAGTAGTACTCCGGGACTACCGACAGATACGCAGTATTTT
V gene: TRBV7-9; J gene: TRBJ1-1; D gene: NA; clone size: NA; CDR3 protein: CASSPLNTEAFF; CDR3 DNA: TGTGCCAGCAGCCCTTTGAACACTGAAGCTTTCTTT
V gene: TRBV19; J gene: TRBJ1-2; D gene: NA; clone size: NA; CDR3 protein: CASSPRAGELYGYTF; CDR3 DNA: TGTGCCAGTAGCCCGAGGGCAGGGGAGCTCTATGGCTACACCTTC
V gene: TRBV10-3; J gene: TRBJ1-1; D gene: TRBD1; clone size: NA; CDR3 protein: CAISVSAGGRTEAFF; CDR3 DNA: TGTGCCATCAGTGTGAGTGCAGGGGGGAGAACTGAAGCTTTCTTT
V gene: TRBV7-9; J gene: TRBJ2-7; D gene: TRBD2; clone size: NA; CDR3 protein: CASSPGLAGARGYEQYF; CDR3 DNA: TGTGCCAGCAGCCCGGGACTAGCGGGAGCTCGGGGCTACGAGCAGTACTTC
V gene: TRBV9; J gene: TRBJ1-3; D gene: NA; clone size: few; CDR3 protein: CASSAANMGLSGNTIYF; CDR3 DNA: TGTGCCAGCAGCGCCGCCAATATGGGCCTCTCTGGAAACACCATATATTTT
V gene: TRBV30; J gene: TRBJ1-2; D gene: NA; clone size: NA; CDR3 protein: CAWSVRSQGITGYTF; CDR3 DNA: TGTGCCTGGAGTGTACGAAGTCAGGGCATAACTGGCTACACCTTC
V gene: TRBV27; J gene: TRBJ2-7; D gene: TRBD1; clone size: NA; CDR3 protein: CASRRGQGAKIVGEQYF; CDR3 DNA: TGTGCCAGCAGAAGGGGACAGGGGGCGAAAATAGTCGGCGAGCAGTACTTC
V gene: TRBV5-1; J gene: TRBJ2-3; D gene: TRBD2; clone size: NA; CDR3 protein: CASSPGTSGSTDTQYF; CDR3 DNA: TGCGCCAGCAGCCCAGGGACTAGCGGTAGCACAGATACGCAGTATTTT
V gene: TRBV10-3; J gene: TRBJ2-6; D gene: TRBD1; clone size: NA; CDR3 protein: CAISHHRGRVAGANVLTF; CDR3 DNA: TGTGCCATCAGCCACCACAGGGGGCGCGTCGCTGGGGCCAACGTCCTGACTTTC
V gene: TRBV7-9; J gene: TRBJ2-7; D gene: TRBD1; clone size: NA; CDR3 protein: CASSLRQGVSEQYF; CDR3 DNA: TGTGCCAGCAGCTTAAGGCAGGGGGTTTCCGAGCAGTACTTC
V gene: TRBV19; J gene: TRBJ2-1; D gene: TRBD2; clone size: once; CDR3 protein: CASSIQREGSYNEQFF; CDR3 DNA: TGTGCCAGTAGTATTCAACGGGAGGGGTCCTACAATGAGCAGTTCTTC
V gene: TRBV18; J gene: TRBJ2-7; D gene: TRBD1; clone size: NA; CDR3 protein: CASSLGTGSSSYEQYF; CDR3 DNA: TGTGCCAGCTCACTGGGGACAGGGAGCTCCTCCTACGAGCAGTACTTC
V gene: TRBV7-2; J gene: TRBJ2-1; D gene: TRBD2; clone size: NA; CDR3 protein: CASTRTSGYNEQFF; CDR3 DNA: TGTGCCAGCACCCGGACTAGCGGATACAATGAGCAGTTCTTC
V gene: TRBV28; J gene: TRBJ1-4; D gene: NA; clone size: NA; CDR3 protein: CASSSYHQGYGEKLFF; CDR3 DNA: TGTGCCAGCAGTTCATACCATCAGGGGTACGGTGAAAAACTGTTTTTT
V gene: TRBV7-8; J gene: TRBJ1-5; D gene: NA; clone size: NA; CDR3 protein: CASSPAGPINQPQHF; CDR3 DNA: TGTGCCAGCAGCCCCGCGGGACCGATCAATCAGCCCCAGCATTTT
V gene: TRBV4-3; J gene: TRBJ2-7; D gene: TRBD1; clone size: NA; CDR3 protein: CASSLRDRGYEQYF; CDR3 DNA: TGCGCCAGCAGCCTTAGGGACAGGGGCTACGAGCAGTACTTC
V gene: TRBV5-1; J gene: TRBJ2-1; D gene: TRBD1; clone size: NA; CDR3 protein: CASSLASLSGQGAGEQFF; CDR3 DNA: TGCGCCAGCAGCTTGGCCAGTTTAAGCGGACAGGGGGCGGGTGAGCAGTTCTTC
V gene: TRBV3-1/TRBV3-2; J gene: TRBJ1-5; D gene: NA; clone size: NA; CDR3 protein: CASSAQGSYSNQPQHF; CDR3 DNA: TGTGCCAGCAGCGCGCAGGGGAGTTATAGCAATCAGCCCCAGCATTTT
V gene: TRBV29-1; J gene: TRBJ2-4; D gene: NA; clone size: NA; CDR3 protein: CSVMRQGLKNIQYF; CDR3 DNA: TGCAGCGTTATGAGGCAGGGCCTCAAAAACATTCAGTACTTC
V gene: TRBV5-1; J gene: TRBJ1-2; D gene: NA; clone size: NA; CDR3 protein: CASSSTGGGYGYTF; CDR3 DNA: TGCGCCAGCAGCTCCACGGGCGGGGGCTATGGCTACACCTTC
V gene: TRBV7-2; J gene: TRBJ2-7; D gene: TRBD1; clone size: few; CDR3 protein: CASSSDRGHEQYF; CDR3 DNA: TGTGCCAGCAGCTCGGACAGGGGGCATGAGCAGTACTTC
V gene: TRBV11-2; J gene: TRBJ1-5; D gene: NA; clone size: NA; CDR3 protein: CASSLLGVGDQPQHF; CDR3 DNA: TGTGCCAGCAGCTTATTGGGAGTAGGAGATCAGCCCCAGCATTTT
V gene: TRBV5-6; J gene: TRBJ2-7; D gene: NA; clone size: NA; CDR3 protein: CASSLARQTTYEQYF; CDR3 DNA: TGTGCCAGCAGCTTGGCCAGGCAGACCACCTACGAGCAGTACTTC
V gene: TRBV7-8; J gene: TRBJ2-4; D gene: NA; clone size: NA; CDR3 protein: CASSPRRGGAKNIQYF; CDR3 DNA: TGTGCCAGCAGCCCCCGGCGGGGAGGAGCCAAAAACATTCAGTACTTC
V gene: TRBV7-9; J gene: TRBJ2-7; D gene: NA; clone size: NA; CDR3 protein: CASSLGQVAGPSYEQYF; CDR3 DNA: TGTGCCAGCAGCTTAGGGCAGGTGGCGGGACCCTCCTACGAGCAGTACTTC
V gene: TRBV6-5; J gene: TRBJ1-4; D gene: NA; clone size: NA; CDR3 protein: CASSYLGRIEKLFF; CDR3 DNA: TGTGCCAGCAGTTATCTCGGGAGAATTGAAAAACTGTTTTTT
V gene: TRBV2; J gene: TRBJ2-2; D gene: TRBD1; clone size: NA; CDR3 protein: CASSSGTGVAGELFF; CDR3 DNA: TGTGCCAGCAGCTCCGGGACAGGGGTGGCCGGGGAGCTGTTTTTT
V gene: TRBV7-9; J gene: TRBJ1-2; D gene: NA; clone size: NA; CDR3 protein: CASSFPGLGSGGYTF; CDR3 DNA: TGTGCCAGCAGCTTCCCTGGTCTGGGTTCGGGTGGCTACACCTTC
V gene: TRBV19; J gene: TRBJ2-3; D gene: NA; clone size: NA; CDR3 protein: CASNSMGDSSTDTQYF; CDR3 DNA: TGTGCCAGTAATTCCATGGGGGACTCAAGCACAGATACGCAGTATTTT
V gene: TRBV12-3/TRBV12-4; J gene: TRBJ2-1; D gene: NA; clone size: NA; CDR3 protein: CASKTTYYNEQFF; CDR3 DNA: TGTGCCAGCAAGACTACCTACTACAATGAGCAGTTCTTC
V gene: TRBV5-1; J gene: TRBJ2-7; D gene: TRBD2; clone size: NA; CDR3 protein: CASSLAASGRADEQYF; CDR3 DNA: TGCGCCAGCAGCCTTGCGGCTAGCGGGAGGGCGGACGAGCAGTACTTC
V gene: TRBV18; J gene: TRBJ1-1; D gene: TRBD1; clone size: NA; CDR3 protein: CASSPTTGGFTEAFF; CDR3 DNA: TGTGCCAGCTCACCTACAACAGGGGGGTTCACTGAAGCTTTCTTT
V gene: TRBV20-1; J gene: TRBJ1-1; D gene: NA; clone size: NA; CDR3 protein: CSASPDTNTEAFF; CDR3 DNA: TGCAGTGCTAGTCCCGACACGAACACTGAAGCTTTCTTT
V gene: TRBV7-2; J gene: TRBJ2-1; D gene: TRBD2; clone size: NA; CDR3 protein: CASSFGTSGSVVEQFF; CDR3 DNA: TGTGCCAGCAGCTTTGGTACTAGCGGGAGCGTCGTTGAGCAGTTCTTC
V gene: TRBV18; J gene: TRBJ2-7; D gene: TRBD1; clone size: NA; CDR3 protein: CASSPGTGTYEQYF; CDR3 DNA: TGTGCCAGCTCACCAGGGACAGGCACCTACGAGCAGTACTTC